The rows below give T cell receptor beta chains drawn from one sample of a study of CD8+CD57+ T cells in acquired aplastic anemia. In TCRdb, the reads were re-called with MiXCR into one record per CDR3 protein. Among more than 150,000 distinct CDR3 sequences listed, around 66% were seen once. The source material was sorted CD4+, CD8+, or CD8+CD57+ T cells (not recorded which) from PBMCs. These receptors came from a human donor with severe aplastic anemia or a healthy control (not recorded which). CDR3s include the opening cysteine and the closing phenylalanine or tryptophan. Where a row states a size, it is once, few, many or the class of an expanded clone; other rows omit it.

>once|TRBJ2-3|TRBV20-1
CRALADFSTDTQYF
>NA|TRBJ2-3|TRBV24-1
CATSDSDTGPTQYF
>few|TRBJ2-1|TRBV20-1
CSARDWGLGANEQFF
>few|TRBJ1-2|TRBV15
CATSRDQGYYGYTF
>few|TRBJ1-2|TRBV7-2
CASTRDTRVSGYTF
>NA|TRBJ2-1|TRBV12-3/TRBV12-4
CASSSIAGTYNNEQFF
>NA|TRBJ2-2|TRBV7-2
CASRLADGGELFF
>NA|TRBJ2-2|TRBV24-1
CATSDALDGTGELFF
>NA|TRBJ1-1|TRBV2
CASSEVPQGMNTEAFF
>NA|TRBJ2-2|TRBV7-9
CASSSGAGVGELFF
>NA|TRBJ2-2|TRBV9
CASSSRDRANTGELFF
>NA|TRBJ2-3|TRBV20-1
CSARSGTSGTSDTQYF
>NA|TRBJ1-5|TRBV10-1
CASSAQVGGQPQHF
>few|TRBJ2-6|TRBV7-9
CASSHLGQESSGANVLTF
>many|TRBJ1-1|TRBV12-3/TRBV12-4
CASSFTLTDINTEAFF
>NA|TRBJ1-1|TRBV10-3
CASQLGGAMDTVAFF
>NA|TRBJ2-1|TRBV20-1
CSARTPTSGIHEQFF
>once|TRBJ2-5|TRBV19
CASSSRTSGDRGTQYF
>NA|TRBJ1-3|TRBV29-1
CSVVAAGSGNTIYF
>many|TRBJ2-5|TRBV5-5
CASSSGTGPIFQETQYF
>NA|TRBJ1-1|TRBV10-3
CAPRTGVNTEAFF
>few|TRBJ1-4|TRBV25-1
CASSDPRGDEKLFF
>NA|TRBJ2-5|TRBV9
CASSQGGVQETQYF
>NA|TRBJ2-2|TRBV7-3
CASTRPTGEENTGELFF
>few|TRBJ2-1|TRBV7-8
CASEVLNEQFF
>NA|TRBJ1-4|TRBV5-1
CASSIRVPNEKLFF
>NA|TRBJ1-4|TRBV12-3/TRBV12-4
CASSFRDSNEKLFF
>few|TRBJ2-5|TRBV15
CATSRRGAETQYF
>few|TRBJ2-4|TRBV4-3
CASSQEWGSLFSGSKNIQYF